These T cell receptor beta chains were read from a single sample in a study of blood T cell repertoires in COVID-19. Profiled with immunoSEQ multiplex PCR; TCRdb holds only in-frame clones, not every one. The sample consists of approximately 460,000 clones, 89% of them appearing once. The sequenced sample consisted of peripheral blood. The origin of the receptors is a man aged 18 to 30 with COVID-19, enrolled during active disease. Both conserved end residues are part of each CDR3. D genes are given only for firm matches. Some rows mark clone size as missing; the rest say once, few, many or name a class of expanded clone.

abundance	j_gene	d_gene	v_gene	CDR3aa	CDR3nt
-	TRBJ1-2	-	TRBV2	CATGVNHGYTF	TGTGCCACGGGGGTAAACCATGGCTACACCTTC
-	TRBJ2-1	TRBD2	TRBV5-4	CASSLASGGGAYNEQFF	TGTGCCAGCAGCTTGGCCTCTGGCGGGGGGGCCTACAATGAGCAGTTCTTC
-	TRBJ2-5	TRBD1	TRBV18	CASSPRQGQETQYF	TGTGCCAGCTCACCTCGACAGGGTCAGGAGACCCAGTACTTC
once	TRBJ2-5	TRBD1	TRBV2	CASRALSGTGVQETQYF	TGTGCCAGCAGGGCCCTTTCCGGGACAGGGGTCCAAGAGACCCAGTACTTC
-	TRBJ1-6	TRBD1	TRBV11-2	CASRRTGSSPLHF	TGTGCCAGCAGAAGGACAGGGTCATCACCCCTCCACTTT
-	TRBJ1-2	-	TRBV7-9	CASSGRGHYGYTF	TGTGCCAGCAGCGGTCGAGGGCACTATGGCTACACCTTC
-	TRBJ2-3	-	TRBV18	CASSPGASTDTQYF	TGTGCCAGCTCACCAGGGGCGAGCACAGATACGCAGTATTTT
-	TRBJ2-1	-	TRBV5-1	CASSLAGAAEQFF	TGCGCCAGCAGCTTGGCCGGCGCGGCTGAGCAGTTCTTC
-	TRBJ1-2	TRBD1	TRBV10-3	CAITPTGEAGYTF	TGTGCCATCACTCCGACAGGGGAGGCTGGCTACACCTTC
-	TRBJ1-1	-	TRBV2	CASSGEGLGNTEAFF	TGTGCCAGCAGTGGGGAGGGGCTGGGGAACACTGAAGCTTTCTTT
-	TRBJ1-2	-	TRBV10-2	CASSATAQQGYTF	TGCGCCAGCAGTGCAACCGCCCAACAGGGCTACACCTTC
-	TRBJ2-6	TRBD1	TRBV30	CAWRQGALSGANVLTF	TGTGCCTGGAGACAGGGGGCCCTCTCTGGGGCCAACGTCCTGACTTTC
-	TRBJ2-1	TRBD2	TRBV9	CASSDGTSGASSYNEQFF	TGTGCCAGCAGCGACGGGACTAGCGGGGCCAGCTCCTACAATGAGCAGTTCTTC
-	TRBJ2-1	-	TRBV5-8	CASPDSNEQFF	TGTGCCAGCCCGGACAGCAATGAGCAGTTCTTC
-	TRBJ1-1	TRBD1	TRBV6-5	CASRGQARNTEAFF	TGTGCCAGCAGAGGACAGGCGAGGAACACTGAAGCTTTCTTT
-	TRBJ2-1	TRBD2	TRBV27	CASSLGAGGLEQFF	TGTGCCAGCAGTTTGGGAGCGGGGGGGCTTGAGCAGTTCTTC
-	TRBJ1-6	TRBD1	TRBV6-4	CASRRQGSSNNSPLHF	TGTGCCAGCAGACGACAGGGAAGTTCTAATAATTCACCCCTCCACTTT
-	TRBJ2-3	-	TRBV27	CASSSTIFNTDTQYF	TGTGCCAGCAGTTCAACAATTTTCAACACAGATACGCAGTATTTT
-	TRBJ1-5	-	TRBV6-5	CASSLQGLGNQPQHF	TGTGCCAGCAGCCTTCAGGGGTTAGGGAATCAGCCCCAGCATTTT
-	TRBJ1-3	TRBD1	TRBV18	CASTTGDGNTIYF	TGTGCCAGCACCACAGGGGACGGAAACACCATATATTTT
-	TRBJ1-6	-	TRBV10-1	CASSDHTNSPLHF	TGCGCCAGCAGTGACCACACCAATTCACCCCTCCACTTT
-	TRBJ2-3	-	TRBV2	CASSDSAVWADTQYF	TGTGCCAGCAGTGATTCTGCGGTCTGGGCAGATACGCAGTATTTT
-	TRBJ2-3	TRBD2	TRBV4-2	CASSLGLASDSDTQYF	TGTGCCAGCAGCCTGGGACTAGCTTCCGACTCAGATACGCAGTATTTT
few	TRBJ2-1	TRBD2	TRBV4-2	CASSLTSGSADEQFF	TGTGCCAGCAGCCTGACTAGCGGGTCAGCCGATGAGCAGTTCTTC